The entry that follows covers one T cell receptor beta chain sequence. This entry belongs to a study of shared clonotypes between healthy human individuals. The repertoire was sequenced with immunoSEQ multiplex PCR; TCRdb's copy has only in-frame clones and lacks some. Of around 690,000 clones in the sample, roughly 91% were seen once. There were only Caucasian adults among the donors, and all lived in Nashville, Tennessee. The material sequenced was memory CD8+ T cells from PBMCs. The sample's subset: CD45RO+ cells pooled with CCR7-negative TemRA cells. This clonotype was obtained from a man younger than 35 in good health. Some clones in this sample may be carry-over from other donors' samples.

The CDR3 is CASRGYGPDNEQFF. As DNA, the CDR3 is TGTGCCAGCAGGGGATATGGACCTGACAATGAGCAGTTCTTC. The chain employs TRBV7-9 and TRBJ2-1; no definite D call. The CDR3 runs 14 residues. Between the trimmed V and J ends, which lost 6 bases and 5 bases, there was a span of 14 bases. The germline CDR1 and CDR2 sequences are SEHNR and FQNEAQ (reference sequence).